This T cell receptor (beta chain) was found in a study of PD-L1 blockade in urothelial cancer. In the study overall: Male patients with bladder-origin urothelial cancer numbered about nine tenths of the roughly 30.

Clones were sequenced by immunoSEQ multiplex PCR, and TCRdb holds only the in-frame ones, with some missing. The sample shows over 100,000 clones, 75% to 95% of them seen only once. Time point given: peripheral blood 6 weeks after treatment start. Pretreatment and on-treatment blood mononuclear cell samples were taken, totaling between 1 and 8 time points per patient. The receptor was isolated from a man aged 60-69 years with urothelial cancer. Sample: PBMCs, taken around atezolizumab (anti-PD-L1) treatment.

The CDR3 DNA reads as TGTGCCAGCAGTAGCCTAGGGGGAGGCACAGATACGCAGTATTTT. Protein sequence: CASSSLGGGTDTQYF. This chain uses TRBV2 with TRBJ2-3; TRBD1 might be the D (6 bases). From germline, CDR1 is SNHLY and CDR2 FYNNEI. Trimming stripped 5 bases from V and 1 base from J, with 13 bases between. CDR3 length: 15 amino acids.